This record covers a single T cell receptor beta chain. Its specific antigen is unknown. Base qualities are not at hand, and no much larger clone is one base apart. Systemically healthy Caucasian individuals from Russia, 35 to 40 in total and aged about 6 to 100 years, were included as donors. Around 9.8 milliliters of peripheral blood were collected from each donor into EDTA-treated Vacutainer tubes. Ficoll-Paque density-gradient centrifugation was used to isolate PBMCs, with at least 7 million per sample. Trizol reagent was used to extract total RNA from the PBMCs, yielding at least 5 micrograms per sample. For every donor, an aliquot of PBMCs went through flow cytometry to measure the percentages of naive CD45RAhigh/CD27high T cells. This entry is derived from a study of blood T cells in healthy people across ages (dated by TCRdb to between 2015 and 2016). For the wider study: In model experiments, template switching captured about one uniquely barcoded TCR beta cDNA molecule for every two T cells. Age-related changes in TCR beta repertoire diversity were measured in the study by deep sequencing normalized with unique cDNA molecular identifiers. Donors were grouped into four age groups: young (average approximately 15 years), middle-aged (over 35), aged (62) and long-lived (about 82). To avoid experimental bias, donors of different ages were distributed randomly across sequencing lanes. Using the same blood draw, the study looked at two additional independent replicas of 1 million unique cDNA reads for two donors, one aged 18 to 30 and the other aged 80 or older. Results and caveats for the whole study, not just this receptor: Compared with the aged group, the long-lived group had more naive CD4+ T cells, fewer expanded clones and increased TCR diversity, suggesting age selection. Estimates of total diversity based on one million sequenced T cells were considered lower bounds and underestimates. Donor CMV infection status was unknown, potentially confounding age-related changes in expanded clonotypes. Observed TCR beta diversity correlated strongly with the percentage of naive T cells measured by flow cytometry. As age increased, observed TCR beta diversity per million T cells dropped in a roughly linear way, and a significant reduction was already evident by age around 41. Because profiling used bulk unsorted PBMCs, naive and antigen-experienced compartments could not be compared conclusively.

The library was produced with 5' RACE. The reads were generated on an Illumina HiSeq 2500. The second PCR ran for roughly 6 to 11 cycles and used a J-beta primer mix along with a sample-barcoded 5' primer. Each TCR beta cDNA molecule received a unique molecular identifier from a template-switch 5' adaptor carrying 12 random nucleotides. Each sample yielded at least 3 million CDR3-containing paired-end reads. All of the RNA was converted into first-strand cDNA using the Mint cDNA synthesis kit, with a TRBC-specific oligonucleotide serving as the primer. After uracil-DNA glycosylase treatment, a first 18-cycle PCR used universal primers M1SS and BC2_uni_R on all cDNA. On the study's bioinformatics: Each sample was normalized by randomly selecting 1 million high-quality reads, each carrying a distinct molecular identifier. Reads sharing molecular identifiers were discarded rather than binned into consensus sequences. MiTCR, run with a Q25 quality threshold and the strictest error-elimination algorithm, handled CDR3 identification, clonotype clustering and error correction. Lower-bound total TCR beta diversity was estimated with a nonparametric unseen species model using Euler transformation. Using fastp at Q25 and MiXCR, TCRdb reprocessed the public reads and kept productive beta chains. Identical CDR3 proteins give one entry, which carries the most common genes and DNA. For this entry, the V and J calls and clone size follow TCRdb and not the study's own pipeline. The sample records 1.4 million to 1.5 million distinct CDR3 sequences, approximately 40% of which are singletons. The ten largest clones capture approximately 7.9% of the sample.

V is cut back by 0 bases and J by 0 bases, with 19 bases in the junction unmatched. From its cysteine to its phenylalanine, the CDR3 spans 21 amino acids. Just the 63-base CDR3 DNA is kept, in frame starting at base 1. From a lookup of the germline V gene, CDR1 and CDR2 are ENHRY and SYGVKD. The rearranged chain carries TRBV10-3 and TRBJ2-7; a stretch of 8 junction bases matches TRBD1. Sequenced sample: blood. The TCR originated in a woman between 18 and 29 years old in good health. The CDR3 loop reads CAISESIPDREKFFHSYEQYF. The base sequence is TGTGCCATCAGTGAGTCGATCCCGGACAGGGAGAAATTCTTCCACTCCTACGAGCAGTACTTC.